A selection of T cell receptor beta chains follows, all from one sample in a study of blood T cell repertoires in COVID-19. Only in-frame clones appear in the TCRdb table, and some are missing; sequencing was by immunoSEQ multiplex PCR. The table lists about 120,000 clones, around 87% of them singletons. The specimen was peripheral blood. Every receptor here comes from a woman aged 70 to 79 with acute or convalescent COVID-19. Each CDR3 is given with its conserved first and last residue. The D gene is left open where the match is weak. Not every row has a clone size; where given, it reads once, few, many or a size class.

TRBJ1-2,TRBV3-1/TRBV3-2,TRBD1,.,CASSQDTGDNGYTF,TGTGCCAGCAGCCAAGATACAGGGGATAATGGCTACACCTTC
TRBJ1-5,TRBV12-3/TRBV12-4,.,.,CASSPGRDQPQHF,TGTGCCAGCAGCCCCGGGAGGGATCAGCCCCAGCATTTT
TRBJ2-7,TRBV30,.,.,CAWSVSLGANEQYF,TGTGCCTGGAGTGTATCGTTGGGGGCTAATGAGCAGTACTTC
TRBJ2-3,TRBV28,TRBD1,.,CASTLRQGASDTQYF,TGTGCCAGCACCCTGCGACAGGGGGCATCAGATACGCAGTATTTT
TRBJ1-4,TRBV13,TRBD1,.,CASSPRGQGSEKLFF,TGTGCCAGCAGCCCGAGAGGACAGGGGAGTGAAAAACTGTTTTTT
TRBJ1-1,TRBV4-2,.,few,CASSQDGGGETEAFF,TGTGCCAGCAGCCAAGATGGCGGGGGCGAGACTGAAGCTTTCTTT
TRBJ2-7,TRBV7-3,TRBD1,.,CASSRTGGNYEQYF,TGTGCCAGCAGTCGGACAGGGGGCAACTACGAGCAGTACTTC
TRBJ1-5,TRBV28,.,.,CASSFLRGNQPQHF,TGTGCCAGCAGTTTTCTCAGGGGCAATCAGCCCCAGCATTTT
TRBJ2-7,TRBV6-5,TRBD2,.,CASSYGGGGYEQYF,TGTGCCAGCAGTTACGGGGGGGGAGGCTACGAGCAGTACTTC
TRBJ2-3,TRBV7-2,TRBD2,.,CASRLAGGADTQYF,TGTGCCAGCAGATTAGCGGGGGGGGCAGATACGCAGTATTTT
TRBJ1-1,TRBV15,.,once,CATSRRGLAEAFF,TGTGCCACCAGCAGAAGGGGGTTGGCTGAAGCTTTCTTT
TRBJ2-3,TRBV6-1,TRBD2,.,CASSDLGGGTTDTQYF,TGTGCCAGCAGTGATTTGGGCGGGGGGACCACAGATACGCAGTATTTT
TRBJ1-6,TRBV7-3,.,.,CASSLPGSPLHF,TGTGCCAGCAGCCTGCCAGGTTCACCCCTCCACTTT
TRBJ2-1,TRBV5-6,.,.,CASSRGAGYYNEQFF,TGTGCCAGCAGCCGGGGGGCAGGGTACTACAATGAGCAGTTCTTC
TRBJ2-1,TRBV7-3,TRBD1,.,CASSTGQTNEQFF,TGTGCCAGCAGCACGGGACAGACCAATGAGCAGTTCTTC
TRBJ1-5,TRBV12-5,.,.,CASGTGSQPQHF,TGTGCTAGTGGTACAGGGTCTCAGCCCCAGCATTTT